The rows below give T cell receptor beta chains drawn from one sample of a study of cytomegalovirus exposure and HLA in healthy donors. Sequencing used immunoSEQ multiplex PCR; TCRdb keeps in-frame clones, though not all of them. The sample records about 120,000 clones, over 8.5% being singletons. Material for sequencing was PBMCs. These receptors all stem from a woman aged 40 to 50 in good health and CMV-seropositive. CDR3s include the opening cysteine and the closing phenylalanine or tryptophan. The D gene is left open where the match is weak. Rows may omit the clone size; those that give it use once, few, many or a size class.

TRBJ2-7 few TRBV29-1 - CSVSILGRGTYEQYF TGCAGCGTCAGTATACTAGGGAGGGGGACCTACGAGCAGTACTTC
TRBJ2-3 - TRBV28 TRBD1 CASSFRGGAADTQYF TGTGCCAGCAGTTTTCGAGGGGGCGCAGCAGATACGCAGTATTTT
TRBJ2-1 few TRBV29-1 TRBD1 CSVWTGGLRNEQFF TGCAGCGTGTGGACAGGGGGCTTAAGGAATGAGCAGTTCTTC
TRBJ1-1 few TRBV30 TRBD1 CAWSVHLPGQGNTEAFF TGTGCCTGGAGTGTCCACCTCCCGGGACAGGGGAACACTGAAGCTTTCTTT
TRBJ2-7 - TRBV2 TRBD1 CASSEGRGPIYEQYF TGTGCCAGCAGTGAAGGCAGGGGGCCTATCTACGAGCAGTACTTC
TRBJ2-7 few TRBV30 - CAWSVKRALSYEQYF TGTGCCTGGAGTGTAAAGCGGGCCCTCTCCTACGAGCAGTACTTC
TRBJ1-2 few TRBV14 - CASSFGQGAYGYPF -
TRBJ1-1 few TRBV7-7 - CASSQGPGTEAFF TGTGCCAGCAGCCAGGGGCCAGGCACTGAAGCTTTCTTT
TRBJ1-3 few TRBV2 - CARGTNSGNTIYF TGTGCCAGAGGGACAAACTCTGGAAACACCATATATTTT
TRBJ1-2 - TRBV19 TRBD1 CASSVRQGYGYTF TGTGCCAGTAGTGTCCGACAGGGCTATGGCTACACCTTC
TRBJ2-7 few TRBV5-6 TRBD1 CASSLGQGLYEQYF TGTGCCAGCAGCTTGGGACAGGGGTTGTACGAGCAGTACTTC
TRBJ1-2 few TRBV15 - CATSREIRTAAGGYTF TGTGCCACCAGCAGAGAGATAAGGACAGCCGCTGGGGGCTACACCTTC
TRBJ2-3 - TRBV19 - CASSINTDTQYF TGTGCCAGTAGTATCAACACAGATACGCAGTATTTT
TRBJ2-1 - TRBV5-4 TRBD2 CASSLTSGVYNEQFF TGTGCCAGCAGCCTAACTAGCGGGGTCTACAATGAGCAGTTCTTC
TRBJ2-7 few TRBV7-6 TRBD1 CASSFDGTGPYEQYF TGTGCCAGCAGCTTCGACGGGACAGGACCCTACGAGCAGTACTTC
TRBJ1-5 few TRBV19 TRBD1 CASSIGTGANFLQPQHF TGTGCCAGTAGTATAGGGACAGGGGCGAATTTTCTTCAGCCCCAGCATTTT
TRBJ1-1 few TRBV27 - CASSLSKLGGVNTEAFF TGTGCCAGCAGTTTATCCAAATTGGGGGGGGTTAACACTGAAGCTTTCTTT
TRBJ2-1 few TRBV7-2 TRBD2 CASSPSGGVYNEQFF TGTGCCAGCAGCCCGAGCGGGGGTGTCTACAATGAGCAGTTCTTC
TRBJ1-5 many TRBV19 - CASRNRRGQPQHF TGTGCCAGTAGGAACAGACGTGGGCAGCCCCAGCATTTT